Below, 29 T cell receptor beta chains from the same sample are listed, as sequenced in a study of T cell responses to AZD1222 COVID-19 vaccine. Using immunoSEQ multiplex PCR, the repertoire was profiled, and TCRdb retains in-frame clones only, with some absent. The data show about 84,000 clones, 87% seen once. The sequencing here drew on peripheral blood, taken on day 0 of AZD1222 vaccination. The source of these receptors is an adult in good health.

In this sample, this clone turned up a few times. Relative to the germline gene, one junction end is altered; a read error may explain this. The V call is TRBV4-2, the J call TRBJ1-3; TRBD1 matches at 9 bases. Germline lookup yields CDR1 LGHNA and CDR2 YNFKEQ. The CDR3 has 15 amino acids. CDR3 protein: CASRQGGDRVNTIYF. Here the CDR3 DNA reads TGTGCCAGCAGACAAGGGGGGGACAGGGTGAACACCATATATTTT.

This clone was seen only once. The gene calls are TRBV6-6 and TRBJ1-5; 10 bases line up with TRBD1. Germline lookup yields CDR1 MNHNY and CDR2 SVGAGI (reference sequence). The CDR3 has 14 amino acids. J lost 5 bases, V lost 7 bases, and 5 bases had no gene match. CDR3 residues: CASTPGTGDQPQHF. In nucleotides, the CDR3 is TGTGCCAGCACCCCGGGGACAGGGGATCAGCCCCAGCATTTT.

This clone was detected once. This chain joins TRBV7-9 and TRBJ1-2; unclear D gene. The germline gives CDR1 SEHNR, CDR2 FQNEAQ (reference sequence). The CDR3 runs to 12 residues. V was clipped by 3 bases and J by 8 bases, with 10 bases between them. The CDR3 here is CASSFSRLGYTF. DNA of the CDR3: TGTGCCAGCAGCTTTTCAAGGCTCGGCTACACCTTC. Supplemented by reference TRBV7-9 and TRBJ1-2, the full variable domain reads DTGVSQNPRHKITKRGQNVTFRCDPISEHNRLYWYRQTLGQGPEFLTYFQNEAQLEKSRLLSDRFSAERPKGSFSTLEIQRTEQGDSAMYLCASSFSRLGYTFGSGTRLTVV.

This chain links TRBV7-9 with TRBJ2-3; D perhaps matches TRBD2 (5 bases). The CDR3 has 15 amino acids. CDR1 is SEHNR, CDR2 FQNEAQ, per germline (reference sequence). Trimming took off 1 base at V and 5 bases at J, with 13 bases between the two ends. The DNA for the CDR3 is TGTGCCAGCAGCTTAGTTGAGGGCCGGGGAGATACGCAGTATTTT. It encodes CASSLVEGRGDTQYF.

The rearrangement uses TRBV20-1 and TRBJ2-7; 10 bases agree with TRBD1. The CDR3 length is 10 residues. Per germline, CDR1 DFQATT and CDR2 SNEGSKA (reference sequence). With 5 bases clipped from V and 9 bases from J, the junction kept 1 base outside the gene matches. The CDR3 is CSAGDRGQYF. CDR3 DNA: TGCAGTGCTGGGGACAGGGGGCAGTACTTC.

This clone was seen just once. The chain carries TRBV9 and TRBJ2-3, with 11 bases aligning to TRBD2. The junction had 7 bases not matched to a gene; V was cut back by 4 bases and J by 0 bases. The germline V gene has CDR1 SGDLS and CDR2 YYNGEE. CDR3 length: 17 amino acids. CDR3 sequence (DNA): TGTGCCAGCAGCACACTGACTAGCGGGAAAAGCACAGATACGCAGTATTTT. Its protein product is CASSTLTSGKSTDTQYF.

This clone was seen once. The chain links TRBV7-3 to TRBJ2-5, with unresolved D. Trimming pared 4 bases from V and 1 base from J, leaving 7 bases between. CDR1 is SGHTA and CDR2 is FQGTGA in the germline V gene. The length of the CDR3 is 13 residues. CDR3 residues: CASSSAPQETQYF. The CDR3 DNA is TGTGCCAGCAGCTCCGCCCCCCAAGAGACCCAGTACTTC.

This chain uses TRBV4-2 with TRBJ2-7; 8 bases are shared with TRBD2. The V segment lost 4 bases and the J segment 6 bases; nucleotides outside the gene matches: 5. The CDR3 is 13 amino acids. Germline CDR1 LGHNA, CDR2 YNFKEQ. As DNA, the CDR3 is TGTGCCAGCAGCCTCCCCGGGACTAGCGAGCAGTACTTC. Its protein is CASSLPGTSEQYF.

The chain combines TRBV27 with TRBJ2-7; 11 bases align to TRBD1. The V and J ends lost 8 bases and 2 bases, in that order; junction bases with no gene match: 5. This CDR3 has 14 residues. Looked up from germline, CDR1 is MNHEY and CDR2 is SMNVEV (reference sequence). CDR3 residues: CASVRGQGAYEQYF. CDR3 in DNA: TGTGCCAGCGTACGGGGACAGGGGGCCTACGAGCAGTACTTC.

This clone has a single count. The V gene is TRBV12-3 or TRBV12-4, the J gene TRBJ1-1; 10 nucleotides agree with TRBD1. The trim removed 6 bases at V and 10 bases at J, leaving 5 bases unmatched. The CDR3 extends over 12 amino acids. CDR3 region: CASSDRGRRAFF. CDR3 nucleotides: TGTGCCAGCAGCGACAGGGGGCGCCGAGCTTTCTTT.

This chain links TRBV19 with TRBJ2-6; perhaps D is TRBD1 or TRBD2 (5 bases each). Per germline, CDR1 LNHDA and CDR2 SQIVND (reference sequence). With 8 bases removed from V and 0 bases from J, the gap between germline ends came to 14 bases. This CDR3 spans 16 amino acids. The CDR3 DNA reads TGTGCCAGTTTGAGGGGTGGCAACTCTGGGGCCAACGTCCTGACTTTC. As protein: CASLRGGNSGANVLTF.

Only one count was recorded for this clone. V is TRBV6-1 and J is TRBJ2-2, with 11 bases lining up with TRBD2. This CDR3 is 17 amino acids long. The ends lost 5 bases at V and 1 base at J; junction bases unmatched: 6. Germline V gives CDR1 MNHNS, CDR2 SASEGT. The CDR3 coding sequence is TGTGCCAGCAGTAAAGGACTAGCGGGCTTGAACACCGGGGAGCTGTTTTTT. Protein sequence: CASSKGLAGLNTGELFF.

In its sample, this clone was seen once. The V call is TRBV2, the J call TRBJ1-2; D perhaps matches TRBD1 (6 bases). Per the germline V gene, CDR1 is SNHLY and CDR2 is FYNNEI. The V gene lost 4 bases and the J gene lost 4 bases, with 16 bases spanning the gap. The length of the CDR3 is 15 residues. The CDR3 sequence: CASSAIGGGPYGYTF. Here the CDR3 DNA reads TGTGCCAGCAGTGCGATCGGGGGGGGCCCCTATGGCTACACCTTC.

The chain recombines TRBV19 with TRBJ1-1; a weak D match, TRBD1 (6 bases). V lost 7 bases and J 4 bases, leaving 16 bases between the germline ends. This CDR3 is 14 amino acids long. Germline CDR1 and CDR2: LNHDA and SQIVND (reference sequence). DNA of the CDR3: TGTGCCAGTATCCTTGACAGGAGCTCCACTGAAGCTTTCTTT. As protein: CASILDRSSTEAFF.

V is TRBV7-9 and J is TRBJ1-1, with TRBD1 as a possible D gene (5 bases). Trimming left V 5 bases short and J 3 bases short, with 16 bases between. In germline, CDR1 is SEHNR, CDR2 FQNEAQ (reference sequence). CDR3 length: 15 residues. The CDR3 sequence: CASSASSGQDTEAFF. DNA of the CDR3: TGTGCCAGCAGCGCTAGCTCAGGGCAGGACACTGAAGCTTTCTTT.

This clone showed up just a few times. V usage is TRBV5-1 and J usage is TRBJ1-2, with 8 bases aligning to TRBD1. The CDR3 extends over 15 amino acids. The V gene end was trimmed by 1 base and the J gene end by 4 bases; junction bases not matched to a gene: 6. In germline, CDR1 is SGHRS, CDR2 YFSETQ. The CDR3 nucleotides read TGCGCCAGCAGCTTGACGGGACAGGATTTCTATGGCTACACCTTC. This gives the protein CASSLTGQDFYGYTF.

The genes are TRBV6-5 and TRBJ1-2; maybe TRBD1 (6 bases). Deletions cut 2 bases from V and 8 bases from J, with 12 bases between. The CDR3 covers 13 residues. Per germline, CDR1 MNHEY and CDR2 SVGAGI. The CDR3 loop reads CASSYTQGWGYTF. DNA for the CDR3: TGTGCCAGCAGTTACACCCAGGGGTGGGGCTACACCTTC.

The CDR3 nucleotides read TGTGCCAGCAGCTCCGGGGGGGACAACGATTCACCCCTCCACTTT. This translates into CASSSGGDNDSPLHF. The genes are TRBV7-9 and TRBJ1-6; D is possibly TRBD1 (6 bases). Trimming stripped 4 bases from V and 8 bases from J, with 15 bases between. The CDR3 is made up of 15 amino acids. CDR1 and CDR2 (germline): SEHNR, FQNEAQ (reference sequence).

The chain employs TRBV6-5 and TRBJ1-4; D possibly corresponds to TRBD1 (5 bases). CDR3 size: 15 residues. V was trimmed by 6 bases and J by 8 bases, leaving 19 bases between them. Germline V gene sequence: CDR1 MNHEY, CDR2 SVGAGI. The CDR3 DNA follows: TGTGCCAGCAGCCTAGGGGAAGCAGGACGAGAAAAACTGTTTTTT. It translates to CASSLGEAGREKLFF.

A note on this clone: Other DNA sequences of this sample code for an identical CDR3. This sequence joins TRBV3-1 (or the pseudogene TRBV3-2) and TRBJ2-4, with 9 bases matching TRBD2. The germline CDR1 and CDR2 sequences are LGHDT and YNNKEL (reference sequence). The trim removed 4 bases at V and 4 bases at J, leaving 2 bases unmatched. This CDR3 has 14 residues. The CDR3 nucleotides are TGTGCCAGCAGCCCAGGACTAGCGAAAAACATTCAGTACTTC. Protein product: CASSPGLAKNIQYF.

A few counts support this clone. This sample includes further DNA sequences coding for the same CDR3. The chain employs TRBV18 and TRBJ2-7; 7 bases align to TRBD1. This CDR3 comprises 14 residues. The V segment lost 3 bases and the J segment 3 bases; nucleotides outside the gene matches: 5. Germline lookup yields CDR1 KGHSH and CDR2 LQKENI. The CDR3 DNA is TGTGCCAGCTCACCGCAAGGGGGCGGCTACGAGCAGTACTTC. This encodes CASSPQGGGYEQYF. Supplemented by reference TRBV18 and TRBJ2-7, the full variable domain reads NAGVMQNPRHLVRRRGQEARLRCSPMKGHSHVYWYRQLPEEGLKFMVYLQKENIIDESGMPKERFSAEFPKEGPSILRIQQVVRGDSAAYFCASSPQGGGYEQYFGPGTRLTVT.

This chain links TRBV27 with TRBJ1-1, with 8 bases identical to TRBD1. Germline V gene sequence: CDR1 MNHEY, CDR2 SMNVEV (reference sequence). The CDR3 covers 14 residues. V shed 7 bases and J 5 bases; nucleotides not matched to a gene: 9. The CDR3 is CASTSGQGRTEAFF. The CDR3 nucleotides read TGTGCCAGCACTTCCGGACAGGGACGAACTGAAGCTTTCTTT.

The chain couples TRBV6-5 to TRBJ1-5; tentative D call: TRBD1 (6 bases). The V gene lost 6 bases and the J gene lost 4 bases, with 16 bases spanning the gap. The germline V gene encodes CDR1 MNHEY and CDR2 SVGAGI. This CDR3 region has 15 residues. CDR3 amino acids: CASRTRQAANQPQHF. For the CDR3, the DNA is TGTGCCAGCAGAACCCGACAGGCTGCGAATCAGCCCCAGCATTTT.

J is TRBJ1-3 and V is TRBV4-3; D is perhaps TRBD1 (5 bases). The V gene lost 1 base and the J gene lost 4 bases, with 17 bases spanning the gap. In germline, CDR1 is LGHNA, CDR2 YSLEER. The CDR3 is 17 amino acids. CDR3 sequence: CASSQGGKGRVGNTIYF. The CDR3 bases are TGCGCCAGCAGCCAAGGGGGGAAGGGGCGGGTAGGAAACACCATATATTTT.

The gene calls are TRBV7-2 and TRBJ2-3, with 12 bases aligning to TRBD2. CDR1 and CDR2 (germline): SGHTA, FQGNSA. The length of the CDR3 is 15 residues. V lost 5 bases to trimming and J lost 6 bases; unmatched junction nucleotides: 6. CDR3 residues: CASSPTSGSFDTQYF. In DNA, the CDR3 is TGTGCCAGCAGCCCGACTAGCGGGAGTTTCGATACGCAGTATTTT. The full variable domain, in which reference TRBV7-2 and TRBJ2-3 provide the parts outside the CDR3, is GAGVSQSPSNKVTEKGKDVELRCDPISGHTALYWYRQSLGQGLEFLIYFQGNSAPDKSGLPSDRFSAERTGGSVSTLTIQRTQQEDSAVYLCASSPTSGSFDTQYFGPGTRLTVL.

The rearrangement links TRBV7-9 to TRBJ2-3; D is uncertain. Germline V gene lookup returns CDR1 SEHNR and CDR2 FQNEAQ (reference sequence). The CDR3 has 12 residues. Trimming took 4 bases from V and 6 from J, leaving 8 bases between them. CDR3 DNA sequence: TGTGCCAGCAGCTCCACTTGGGATACGCAGTATTTT. It codes for CASSSTWDTQYF. The full variable domain, completed using reference TRBV7-9 and TRBJ2-3, is DTGVSQNPRHKITKRGQNVTFRCDPISEHNRLYWYRQTLGQGPEFLTYFQNEAQLEKSRLLSDRFSAERPKGSFSTLEIQRTEQGDSAMYLCASSSTWDTQYFGPGTRLTVL.

The count of this clone is one. The chain employs TRBV6-1 and TRBJ1-2; D is ambiguous. The germline V and J ends were trimmed by 1 base and 4 bases, with 4 bases remaining between them. From germline, CDR1 is MNHNS and CDR2 SASEGT. The CDR3 has 12 amino acids. Written as DNA, the CDR3 is TGTGCCAGCAGTGAAGGACGCTATGGCTACACCTTC. Translation gives CASSEGRYGYTF.

The rearrangement links TRBV19 to TRBJ2-5; 7 nucleotides line up with TRBD2. J lost 5 bases, V lost 0 bases, and 3 bases had no gene match. CDR1 and CDR2 from the germline V gene are LNHDA and SQIVND (reference sequence). The CDR3 spans 14 residues. In DNA, the CDR3 is TGTGCCAGTAGTATAGAAGCGGGGATCGAGACCCAGTACTTC. Its translation: CASSIEAGIETQYF.

J is TRBJ2-7 and V is TRBV5-5; weak D call: TRBD2 (6 bases). Trimming took off 3 bases at V and 2 bases at J, with 24 bases between the two ends. The germline V gene encodes CDR1 SGHKS and CDR2 YYEKEE (reference sequence). The CDR3 runs 18 residues. CDR3 loop: CASSSKPGGARVAYEQYF. CDR3 nucleotide sequence: TGTGCCAGCAGCTCGAAACCCGGGGGAGCCCGGGTCGCCTACGAGCAGTACTTC.